This T cell receptor (beta chain) derives from a study of neurological immune-mediated disorders. V lost 0 bases to trimming and J lost 4 bases, with 12 bases between them. The CDR3 has 14 residues. Germline values: CDR1 DFQATT, CDR2 SNEGSKA (reference sequence). The making of cDNA relied on 5'RACE with 10-nucleotide random UMIs. TCRdb recomputed calls from the 5' RACE reads with MiXCR, one row per CDR3 protein. Of around 60,000 distinct CDR3 sequences detected, roughly 3.5% appear once; the ten largest clones hold 6% to 9%. The table lists this clonotype with many counts. The sample was PBMCs. This TCR derives from a woman aged 55-75 years with multiple sclerosis. The chain links TRBV20-1 to TRBJ1-1; maybe TRBD1 (6 bases). The CDR3 sequence is CSAREGAEITEAFF. Here the CDR3 DNA reads TGCAGTGCTAGAGAGGGGGCGGAAATCACTGAAGCTTTCTTT.